This T cell receptor beta chain is from a study of response to subunit inactivated influenza vaccine. From the RT-PCR reads, TCRdb called clonotypes with MiXCR, one entry per CDR3 protein. Here the sample spans around 480,000 distinct CDR3 sequences, more than 15% being singletons. Points from the study as a whole: T cells newly recruited by each seasonal influenza vaccination are few, the authors suggested.

Turning to this clonotype: Its antigen is not identified.

With V trimmed by 3 bases and J by 6 bases, 5 bases remained unmatched. The length of the CDR3 is 14 residues. Per the germline V gene, CDR1 is MDHEN and CDR2 is SYDVKM. The sequence derives from a man aged 50-75 years who received an inactivated influenza vaccine. The genes are TRBV28 and TRBJ1-5, with 7 nucleotides matching TRBD1. This specimen consisted of CD4+ T cells sorted from PBMCs, obtained less than 30 months after vaccination. The CDR3 is CASSFGRGSQPQHF. CDR3 nucleotide sequence: TGTGCCAGCAGTTTCGGCAGGGGGAGTCAGCCCCAGCATTTT.